This TCR beta chain was recorded in a study of shared clonotypes between healthy human individuals. Study-level results: Non-shared clonotypes displayed generation probabilities falling below those of clonotypes present in all four donors.

Profiled with immunoSEQ multiplex PCR; TCRdb holds only in-frame clones, not every one. The sample holds under 1,900,000 clones, 98% seen once. Concerning this clone: The antigen remains unidentified. Other nucleotide sequences in the sample specify the same CDR3.

The germline V gene has CDR1 KGHSH and CDR2 LQKENI. The CDR3 runs 14 residues. After removal of 2 bases from V and 5 bases from J, the junction contained 2 bases not matched to a gene. The chain links TRBV18 to TRBJ1-5; 8 bases match TRBD1. The source of this sequence is a man aged 25 to 40 in good health. Material: naive CD4+ T cells sorted from blood. Sample subset: CD45RA+ positively selected. The CDR3 here is CASSPAGGDQPQHF. The CDR3 coding sequence is TGTGCCAGCTCACCAGCAGGGGGCGATCAGCCCCAGCATTTT.